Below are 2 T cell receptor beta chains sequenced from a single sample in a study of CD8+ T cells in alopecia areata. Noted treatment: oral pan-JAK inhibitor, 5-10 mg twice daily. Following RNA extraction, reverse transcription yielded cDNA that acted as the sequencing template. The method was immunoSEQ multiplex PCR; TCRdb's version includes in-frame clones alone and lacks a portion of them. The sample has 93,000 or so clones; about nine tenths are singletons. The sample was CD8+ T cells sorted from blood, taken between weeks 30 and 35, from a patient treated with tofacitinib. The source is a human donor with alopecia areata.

The CDR3 DNA follows: TGTGCCTGGAGTATCGGGTCAAGCAGCACAGATACGCAGTATTTT. Translated: CAWSIGSSSTDTQYF. The rearrangement links TRBV30 to TRBJ2-3; the D is unclear. This CDR3 has 15 amino acids. Germline V CDR1 and CDR2: GTSNPN, SVGIG (reference sequence). V was shortened by 2 bases and J by 0 bases, with 12 bases between the two germline ends.

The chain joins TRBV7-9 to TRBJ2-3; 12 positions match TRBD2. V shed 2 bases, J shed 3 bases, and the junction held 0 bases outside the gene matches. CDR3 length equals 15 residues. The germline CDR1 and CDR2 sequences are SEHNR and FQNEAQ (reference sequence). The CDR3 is CASSLTSGRTDTQYF. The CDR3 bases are TGTGCCAGCAGCTTAACTAGCGGGAGGACAGATACGCAGTATTTT.